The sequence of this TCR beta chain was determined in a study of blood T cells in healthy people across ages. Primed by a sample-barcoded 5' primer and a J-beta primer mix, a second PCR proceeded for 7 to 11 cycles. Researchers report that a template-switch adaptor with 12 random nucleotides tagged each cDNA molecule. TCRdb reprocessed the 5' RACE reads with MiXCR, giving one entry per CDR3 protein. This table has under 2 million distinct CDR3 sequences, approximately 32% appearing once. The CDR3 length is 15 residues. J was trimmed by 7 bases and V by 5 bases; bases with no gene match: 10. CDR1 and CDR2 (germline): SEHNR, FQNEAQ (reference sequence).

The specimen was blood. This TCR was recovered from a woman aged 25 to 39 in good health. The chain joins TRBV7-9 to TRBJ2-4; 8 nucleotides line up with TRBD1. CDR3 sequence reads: CASSVTTGEWNIQYF. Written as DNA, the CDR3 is TGTGCCAGCAGCGTCACGACAGGGGAGTGGAACATTCAGTACTTC.